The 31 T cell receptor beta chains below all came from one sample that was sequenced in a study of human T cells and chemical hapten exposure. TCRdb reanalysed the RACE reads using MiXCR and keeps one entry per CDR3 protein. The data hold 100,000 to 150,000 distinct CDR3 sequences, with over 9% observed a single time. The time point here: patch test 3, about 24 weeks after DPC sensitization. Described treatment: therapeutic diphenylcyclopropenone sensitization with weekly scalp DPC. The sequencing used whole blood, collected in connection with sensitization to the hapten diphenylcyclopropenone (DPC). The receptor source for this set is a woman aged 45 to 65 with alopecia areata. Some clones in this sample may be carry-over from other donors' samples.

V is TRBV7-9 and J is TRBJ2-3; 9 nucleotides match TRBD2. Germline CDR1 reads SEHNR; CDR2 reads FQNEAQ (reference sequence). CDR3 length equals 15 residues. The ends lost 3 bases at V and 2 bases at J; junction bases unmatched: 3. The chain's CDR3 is CASSFSGGTTDTQYF. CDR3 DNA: TGTGCCAGCAGCTTTAGCGGGGGAACCACAGATACGCAGTATTTT.

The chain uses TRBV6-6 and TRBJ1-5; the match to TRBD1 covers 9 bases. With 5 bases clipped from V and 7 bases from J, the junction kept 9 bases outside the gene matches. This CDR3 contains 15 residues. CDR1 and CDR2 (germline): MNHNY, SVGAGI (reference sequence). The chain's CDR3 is CASSAQQGAGQPQHF. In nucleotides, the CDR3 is TGTGCCAGCAGTGCACAACAGGGGGCAGGGCAGCCCCAGCATTTT.

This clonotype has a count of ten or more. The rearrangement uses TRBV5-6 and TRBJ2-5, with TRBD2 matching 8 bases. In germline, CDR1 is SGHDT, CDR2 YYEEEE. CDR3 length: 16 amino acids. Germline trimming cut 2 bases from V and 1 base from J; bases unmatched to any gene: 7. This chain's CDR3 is CASSFVLAGLQETQYF. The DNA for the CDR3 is TGTGCCAGCAGCTTCGTCCTAGCGGGCCTCCAAGAGACCCAGTACTTC.

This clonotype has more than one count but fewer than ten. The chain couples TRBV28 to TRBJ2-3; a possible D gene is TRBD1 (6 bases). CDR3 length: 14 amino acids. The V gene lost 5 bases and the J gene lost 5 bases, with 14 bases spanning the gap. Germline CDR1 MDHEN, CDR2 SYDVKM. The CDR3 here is CASSATSGVDTQYF. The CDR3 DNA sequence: TGTGCCAGCAGTGCCACCTCAGGGGTAGATACGCAGTATTTT. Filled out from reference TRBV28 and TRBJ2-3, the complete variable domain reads DVKVTQSSRYLVKRTGEKVFLECVQDMDHENMFWYRQDPGLGLRLIYFSYDVKMKEKGDIPEGYSVSREKKERFSLILESASTNQTSMYLCASSATSGVDTQYFGPGTRLTVL.

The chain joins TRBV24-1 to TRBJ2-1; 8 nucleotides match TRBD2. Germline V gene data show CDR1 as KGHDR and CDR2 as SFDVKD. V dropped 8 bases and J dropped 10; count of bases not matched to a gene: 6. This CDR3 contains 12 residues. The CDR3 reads CATKGLAGEQFF. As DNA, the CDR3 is TGTGCCACCAAGGGGCTAGCGGGCGAGCAGTTCTTC.

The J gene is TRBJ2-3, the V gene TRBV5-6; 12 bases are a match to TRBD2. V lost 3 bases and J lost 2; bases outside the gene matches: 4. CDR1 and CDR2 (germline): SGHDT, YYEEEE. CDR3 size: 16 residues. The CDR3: CASSSGLAGFTDTQYF. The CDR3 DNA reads TGTGCCAGCAGCTCGGGACTAGCGGGCTTCACAGATACGCAGTATTTT.

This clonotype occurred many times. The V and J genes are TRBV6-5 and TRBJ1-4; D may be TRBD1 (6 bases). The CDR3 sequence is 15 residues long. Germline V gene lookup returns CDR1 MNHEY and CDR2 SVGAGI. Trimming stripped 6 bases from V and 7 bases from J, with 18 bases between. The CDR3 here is CASSRGGGRGEKLFF. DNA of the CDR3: TGTGCCAGCAGCCGCGGAGGGGGGCGCGGTGAAAAACTGTTTTTT.

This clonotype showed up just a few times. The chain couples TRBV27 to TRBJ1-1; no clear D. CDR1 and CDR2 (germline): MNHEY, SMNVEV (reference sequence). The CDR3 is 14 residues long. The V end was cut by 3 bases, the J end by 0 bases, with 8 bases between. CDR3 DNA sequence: TGTGCCAGCAGTTTGATAGACATGAACACTGAAGCTTTCTTT. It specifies CASSLIDMNTEAFF.

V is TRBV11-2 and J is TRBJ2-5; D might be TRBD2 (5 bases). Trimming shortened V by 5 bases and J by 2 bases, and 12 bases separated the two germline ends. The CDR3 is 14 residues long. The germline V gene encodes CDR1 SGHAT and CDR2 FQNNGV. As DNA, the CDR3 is TGTGCCAGCAGCGACGACTATCTTCAAGAGACCCAGTACTTC. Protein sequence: CASSDDYLQETQYF.

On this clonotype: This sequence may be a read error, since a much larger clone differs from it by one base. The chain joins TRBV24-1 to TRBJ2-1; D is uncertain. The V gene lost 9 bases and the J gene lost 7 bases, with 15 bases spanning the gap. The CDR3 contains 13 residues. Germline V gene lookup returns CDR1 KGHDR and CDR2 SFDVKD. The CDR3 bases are TGTGCCACCGACCCTATGGGTCGGAATGAGCAGTTCTTC. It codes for CATDPMGRNEQFF.

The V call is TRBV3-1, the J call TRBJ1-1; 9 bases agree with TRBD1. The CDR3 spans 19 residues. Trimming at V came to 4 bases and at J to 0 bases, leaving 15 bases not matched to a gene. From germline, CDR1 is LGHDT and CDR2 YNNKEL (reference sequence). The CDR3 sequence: CASSRSKAGTGILNTEAFF. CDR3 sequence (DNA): TGTGCCAGCAGCCGAAGTAAGGCCGGGACAGGGATTTTGAACACTGAAGCTTTCTTT.

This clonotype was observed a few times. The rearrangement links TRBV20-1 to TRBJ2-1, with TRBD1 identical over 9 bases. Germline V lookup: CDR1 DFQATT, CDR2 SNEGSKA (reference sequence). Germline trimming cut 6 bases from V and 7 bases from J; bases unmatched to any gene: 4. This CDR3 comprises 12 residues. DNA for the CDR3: TGCAGTGCCGACAGGGGGGAAAATGAGCAGTTCTTC. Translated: CSADRGENEQFF.

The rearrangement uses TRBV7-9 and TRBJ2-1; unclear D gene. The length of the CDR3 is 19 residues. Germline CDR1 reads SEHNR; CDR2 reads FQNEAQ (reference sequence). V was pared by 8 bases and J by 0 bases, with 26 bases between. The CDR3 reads CASDNDIPGPFSSYNEQFF. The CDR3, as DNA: TGTGCCAGCGACAATGACATCCCCGGACCGTTTAGCTCCTACAATGAGCAGTTCTTC.

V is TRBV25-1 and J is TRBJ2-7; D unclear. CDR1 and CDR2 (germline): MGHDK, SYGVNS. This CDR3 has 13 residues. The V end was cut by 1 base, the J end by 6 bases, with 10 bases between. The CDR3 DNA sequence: TGTGCCAGCAGTGAATTTCAGGCTGGCGAGCAGTACTTC. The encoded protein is CASSEFQAGEQYF.

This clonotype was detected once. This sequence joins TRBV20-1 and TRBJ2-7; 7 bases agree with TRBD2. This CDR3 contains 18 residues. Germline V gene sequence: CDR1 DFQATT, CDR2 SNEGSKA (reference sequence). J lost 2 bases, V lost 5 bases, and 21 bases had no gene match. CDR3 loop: CSADSPGTGGPSPYEQYF. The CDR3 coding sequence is TGCAGTGCTGACTCCCCTGGAACGGGAGGCCCGTCGCCCTACGAGCAGTACTTC.

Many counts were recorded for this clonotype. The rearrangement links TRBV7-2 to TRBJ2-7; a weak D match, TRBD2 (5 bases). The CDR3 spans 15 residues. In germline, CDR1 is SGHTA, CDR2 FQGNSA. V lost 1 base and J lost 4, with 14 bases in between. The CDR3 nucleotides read TGTGCCAGCAGCTTAGGAAAACGGTTAGCGTACGAGCAGTACTTC. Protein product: CASSLGKRLAYEQYF.

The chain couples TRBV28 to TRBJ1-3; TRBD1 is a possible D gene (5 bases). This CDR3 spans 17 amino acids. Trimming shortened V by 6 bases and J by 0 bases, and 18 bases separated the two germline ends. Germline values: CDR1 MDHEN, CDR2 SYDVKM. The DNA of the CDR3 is TGTGCCAGCAGCCGGCTTGAGGGGCGAATCTCTGGAAACACCATATATTTT. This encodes CASSRLEGRISGNTIYF.

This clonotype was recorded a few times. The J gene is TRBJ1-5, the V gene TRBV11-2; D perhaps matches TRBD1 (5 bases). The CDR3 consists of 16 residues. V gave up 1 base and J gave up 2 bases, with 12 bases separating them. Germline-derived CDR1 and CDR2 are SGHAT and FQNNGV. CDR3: CASSLGGKTGNQPQHF. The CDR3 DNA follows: TGTGCCAGCAGCTTAGGGGGGAAGACGGGCAATCAGCCCCAGCATTTT. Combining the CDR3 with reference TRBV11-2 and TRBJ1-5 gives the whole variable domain EAGVAQSPRYKIIEKRQSVAFWCNPISGHATLYWYQQILGQGPKLLIQFQNNGVVDDSQLPKDRFSAERLKGVDSTLKIQPAKLEDSAVYLCASSLGGKTGNQPQHFGDGTRLSIL.

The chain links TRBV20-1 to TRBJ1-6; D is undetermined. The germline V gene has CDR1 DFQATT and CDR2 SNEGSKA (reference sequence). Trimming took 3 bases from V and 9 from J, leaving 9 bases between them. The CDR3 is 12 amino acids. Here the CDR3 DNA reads TGCAGTGCTAGTATCGCGGGTTCACCCCTCCACTTT. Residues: CSASIAGSPLHF.

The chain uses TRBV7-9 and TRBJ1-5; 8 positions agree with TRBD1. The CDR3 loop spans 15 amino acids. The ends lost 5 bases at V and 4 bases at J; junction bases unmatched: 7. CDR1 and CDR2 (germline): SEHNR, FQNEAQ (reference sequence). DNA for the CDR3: TGTGCCAGCAGCCAGGGGGCTGCCGAAAATCAGCCCCAGCATTTT. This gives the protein CASSQGAAENQPQHF.

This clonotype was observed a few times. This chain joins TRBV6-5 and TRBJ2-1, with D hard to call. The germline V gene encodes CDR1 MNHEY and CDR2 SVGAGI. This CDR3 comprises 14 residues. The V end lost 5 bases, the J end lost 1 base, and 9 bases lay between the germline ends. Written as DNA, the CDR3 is TGTGCCAGCAGTGGATTTGGGTCCTACAATGAGCAGTTCTTC. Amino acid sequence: CASSGFGSYNEQFF.

CDR3 in DNA: TGTGCCTTAAGGACAGTTCAGAACACTGAAGCTTTCTTT. It specifies CALRTVQNTEAFF. This sequence joins TRBV12-3 or TRBV12-4 and TRBJ1-1, with D tentatively TRBD1 (6 bases). This CDR3 is 13 amino acids long. Trimming took off 11 bases at V and 1 base at J, with 14 bases between the two ends.

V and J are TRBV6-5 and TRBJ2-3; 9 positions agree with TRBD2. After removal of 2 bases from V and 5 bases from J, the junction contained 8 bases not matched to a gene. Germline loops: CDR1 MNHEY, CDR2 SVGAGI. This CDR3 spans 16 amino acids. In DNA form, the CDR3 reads TGTGCCAGCAGTTACCTGTATGCGGGAGGGAAAGATACGCAGTATTTT. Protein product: CASSYLYAGGKDTQYF.

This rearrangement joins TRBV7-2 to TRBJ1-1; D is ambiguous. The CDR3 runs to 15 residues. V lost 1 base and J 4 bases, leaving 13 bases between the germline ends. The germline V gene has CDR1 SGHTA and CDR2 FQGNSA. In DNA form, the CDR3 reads TGTGCCAGCAGCTTAGGGTGGTCGGGCGGCACTGAAGCTTTCTTT. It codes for CASSLGWSGGTEAFF.

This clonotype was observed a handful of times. The CDR3 region is CASSVVVLAADTQYF. The DNA for the CDR3 is TGTGCCAGCAGCGTAGTGGTACTAGCGGCAGATACGCAGTATTTT. The chain carries TRBV9 and TRBJ2-3, with 8 bases fitting TRBD2. Germline trimming cut 0 bases from V and 4 bases from J; bases unmatched to any gene: 4. CDR1 is SGDLS and CDR2 is YYNGEE in the germline V gene. This CDR3 has 15 residues.

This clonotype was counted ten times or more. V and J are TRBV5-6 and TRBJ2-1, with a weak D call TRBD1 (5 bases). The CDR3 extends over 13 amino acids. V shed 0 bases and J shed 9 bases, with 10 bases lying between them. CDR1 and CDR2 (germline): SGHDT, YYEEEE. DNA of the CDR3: TGTGCCAGCAGCTTGGGTAGGGGCGGTGAGCAGTTCTTC. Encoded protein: CASSLGRGGEQFF.

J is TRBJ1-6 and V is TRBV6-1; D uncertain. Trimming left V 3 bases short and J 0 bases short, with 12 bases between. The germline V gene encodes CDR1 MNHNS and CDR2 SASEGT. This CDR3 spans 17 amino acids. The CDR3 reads CASSDHRPSSYNSPLHF. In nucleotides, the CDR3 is TGTGCCAGCAGTGATCACAGACCGAGCTCCTATAATTCACCCCTCCACTTT.

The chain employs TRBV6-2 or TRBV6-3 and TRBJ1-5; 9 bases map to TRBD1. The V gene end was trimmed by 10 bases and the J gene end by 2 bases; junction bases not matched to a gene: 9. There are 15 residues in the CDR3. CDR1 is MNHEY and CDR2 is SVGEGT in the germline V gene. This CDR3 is CATAGQGSGNQPQHF. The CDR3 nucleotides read TGTGCCACCGCGGGACAGGGTTCAGGCAATCAGCCCCAGCATTTT.

The CDR3 DNA follows: TGCAGCGTTGACACGGGACAGAGCCTGAACACTGAAGCTTTCTTT. Protein product: CSVDTGQSLNTEAFF. The V call is TRBV29-1, the J call TRBJ1-1, with 7 bases that match TRBD1. CDR3 length: 15 residues. Germline lookup yields CDR1 SQVTM and CDR2 ANQGSEA. V lost 3 bases and J lost 0; bases outside the gene matches: 7.

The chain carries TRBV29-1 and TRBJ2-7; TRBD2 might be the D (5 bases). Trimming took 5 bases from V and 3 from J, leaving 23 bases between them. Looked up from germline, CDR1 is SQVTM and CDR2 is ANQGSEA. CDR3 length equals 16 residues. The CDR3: CSVIGGRTEVDYEQYF. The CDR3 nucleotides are TGCAGCGTTATTGGAGGACGGACGGAGGTTGACTACGAGCAGTACTTC.

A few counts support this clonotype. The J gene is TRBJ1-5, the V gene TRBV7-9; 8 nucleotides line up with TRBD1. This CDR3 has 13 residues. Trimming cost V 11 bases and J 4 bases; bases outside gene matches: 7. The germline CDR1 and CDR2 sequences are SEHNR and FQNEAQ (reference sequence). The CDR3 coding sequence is TGTGCCGGAAGTAGGACAGGGAATCAGCCCCAGCATTTT. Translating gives CAGSRTGNQPQHF.